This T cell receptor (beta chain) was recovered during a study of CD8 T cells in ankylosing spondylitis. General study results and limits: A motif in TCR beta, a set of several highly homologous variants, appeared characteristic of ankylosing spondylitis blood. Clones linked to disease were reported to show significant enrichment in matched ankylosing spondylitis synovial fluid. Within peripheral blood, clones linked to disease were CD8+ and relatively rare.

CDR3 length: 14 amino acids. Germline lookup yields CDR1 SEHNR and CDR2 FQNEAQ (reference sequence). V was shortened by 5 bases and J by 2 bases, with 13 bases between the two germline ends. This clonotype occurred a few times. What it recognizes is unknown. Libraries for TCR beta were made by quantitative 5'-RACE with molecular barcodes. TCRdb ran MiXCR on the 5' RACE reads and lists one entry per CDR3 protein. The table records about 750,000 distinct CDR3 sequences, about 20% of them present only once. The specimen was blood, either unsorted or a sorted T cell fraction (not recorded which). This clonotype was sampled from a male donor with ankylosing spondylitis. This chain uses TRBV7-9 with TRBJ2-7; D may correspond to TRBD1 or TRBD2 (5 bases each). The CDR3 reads CASSGQGDTYEQYF. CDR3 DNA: TGTGCCAGCAGCGGGCAGGGAGACACCTACGAGCAGTACTTC. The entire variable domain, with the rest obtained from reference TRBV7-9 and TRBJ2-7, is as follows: DTGVSQNPRHKITKRGQNVTFRCDPISEHNRLYWYRQTLGQGPEFLTYFQNEAQLEKSRLLSDRFSAERPKGSFSTLEIQRTEQGDSAMYLCASSGQGDTYEQYFGPGTRLTVT.